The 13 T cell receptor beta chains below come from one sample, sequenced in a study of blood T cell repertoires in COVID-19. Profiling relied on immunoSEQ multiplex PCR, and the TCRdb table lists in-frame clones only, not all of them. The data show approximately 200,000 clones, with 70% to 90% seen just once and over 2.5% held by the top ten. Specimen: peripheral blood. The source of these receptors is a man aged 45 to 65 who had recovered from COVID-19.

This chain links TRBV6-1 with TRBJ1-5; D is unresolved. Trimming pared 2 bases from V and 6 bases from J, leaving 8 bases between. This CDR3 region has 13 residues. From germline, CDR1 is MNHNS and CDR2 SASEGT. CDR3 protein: CASSEIGRQPQHF. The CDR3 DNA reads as TGTGCCAGCAGTGAAATTGGGCGTCAGCCCCAGCATTTT.

The CDR3 DNA follows: TGTGCCAGCAGTTACTCCAGGGGCTCTGGAAACACCATATATTTT. It translates to CASSYSRGSGNTIYF. The chain employs TRBV6-5 and TRBJ1-3; possible D gene TRBD1, 6 bases. The CDR3 has 15 residues. V was clipped by 0 bases and J by 0 bases, with 6 bases between them. Germline V gene data show CDR1 as MNHEY and CDR2 as SVGAGI.

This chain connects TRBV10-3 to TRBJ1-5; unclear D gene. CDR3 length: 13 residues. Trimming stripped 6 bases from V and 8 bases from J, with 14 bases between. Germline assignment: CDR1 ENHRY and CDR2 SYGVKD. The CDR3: CAISSALQEPQHF. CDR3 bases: TGTGCCATCAGCTCGGCCCTCCAGGAGCCCCAGCATTTT.

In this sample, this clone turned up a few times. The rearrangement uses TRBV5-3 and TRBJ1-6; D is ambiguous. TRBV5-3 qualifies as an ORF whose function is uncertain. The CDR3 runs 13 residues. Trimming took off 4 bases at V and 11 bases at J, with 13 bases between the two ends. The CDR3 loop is CARSQVVVPPLHF. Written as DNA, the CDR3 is TGTGCCAGAAGCCAGGTCGTAGTCCCACCCCTCCACTTT.

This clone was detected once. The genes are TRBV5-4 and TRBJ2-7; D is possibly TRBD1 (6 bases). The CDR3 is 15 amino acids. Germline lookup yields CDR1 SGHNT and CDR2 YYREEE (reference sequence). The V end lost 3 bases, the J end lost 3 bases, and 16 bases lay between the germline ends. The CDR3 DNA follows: TGTGCCAGCAGCTCATTCGTCGGACAGATCTACGAGCAGTACTTC. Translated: CASSSFVGQIYEQYF.

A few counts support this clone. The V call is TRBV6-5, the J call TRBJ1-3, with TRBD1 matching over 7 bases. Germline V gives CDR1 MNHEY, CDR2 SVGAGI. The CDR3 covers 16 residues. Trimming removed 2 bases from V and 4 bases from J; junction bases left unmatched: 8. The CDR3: CASSYEGTAVGNTIYF. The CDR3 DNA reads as TGTGCCAGCAGTTACGAAGGGACAGCAGTCGGAAACACCATATATTTT.

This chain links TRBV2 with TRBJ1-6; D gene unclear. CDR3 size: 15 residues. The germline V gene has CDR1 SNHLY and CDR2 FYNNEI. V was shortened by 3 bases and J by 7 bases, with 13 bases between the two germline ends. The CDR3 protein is CASSDLRRTNSPLHF. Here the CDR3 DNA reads TGTGCCAGCAGTGACCTTCGGAGAACGAATTCACCCCTCCACTTT.

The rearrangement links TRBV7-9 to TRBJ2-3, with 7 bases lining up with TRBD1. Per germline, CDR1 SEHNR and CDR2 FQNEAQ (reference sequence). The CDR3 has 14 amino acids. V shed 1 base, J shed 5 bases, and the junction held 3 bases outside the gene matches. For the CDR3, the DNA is TGTGCCAGCAGCTTAGGTACAGGGGTAGATACGCAGTATTTT. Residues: CASSLGTGVDTQYF. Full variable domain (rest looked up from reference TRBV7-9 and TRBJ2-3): DTGVSQNPRHKITKRGQNVTFRCDPISEHNRLYWYRQTLGQGPEFLTYFQNEAQLEKSRLLSDRFSAERPKGSFSTLEIQRTEQGDSAMYLCASSLGTGVDTQYFGPGTRLTVL.

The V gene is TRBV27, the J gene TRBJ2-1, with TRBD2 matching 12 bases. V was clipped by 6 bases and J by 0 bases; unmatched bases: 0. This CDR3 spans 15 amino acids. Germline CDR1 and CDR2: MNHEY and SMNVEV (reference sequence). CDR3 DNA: TGTGCCAGCAGGACTAGCGGGAGCTCCTACAATGAGCAGTTCTTC. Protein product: CASRTSGSSYNEQFF.

DNA for the CDR3: TGTGCCAGCTCACCGGGGAGAGCCTTGAACACCGGGGAGCTGTTTTTT. Translated: CASSPGRALNTGELFF. V and J are TRBV18 and TRBJ2-2; D perhaps matches TRBD2 (5 bases). The germline gives CDR1 KGHSH, CDR2 LQKENI. The CDR3 is 16 amino acids. Trimming pared 3 bases from V and 1 base from J, leaving 12 bases between.

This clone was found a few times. The CDR3 sequence: CSVDRQGVPNEQFF. DNA of the CDR3: TGCAGCGTTGACCGGCAGGGTGTTCCCAATGAGCAGTTCTTC. J is TRBJ2-1 and V is TRBV29-1; a weak D match, TRBD1 (5 bases). The germline CDR1 and CDR2 sequences are SQVTM and ANQGSEA. V lost 3 bases and J 6 bases, leaving 15 bases between the germline ends. The CDR3 contains 14 residues.

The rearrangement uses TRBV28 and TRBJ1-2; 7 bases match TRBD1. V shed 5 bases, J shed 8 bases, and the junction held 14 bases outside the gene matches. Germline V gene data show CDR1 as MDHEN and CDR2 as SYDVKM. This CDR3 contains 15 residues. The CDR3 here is CASSLGGTASRGYTF. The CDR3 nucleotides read TGTGCCAGCAGTCTAGGGGGGACAGCCAGTCGGGGCTACACCTTC.

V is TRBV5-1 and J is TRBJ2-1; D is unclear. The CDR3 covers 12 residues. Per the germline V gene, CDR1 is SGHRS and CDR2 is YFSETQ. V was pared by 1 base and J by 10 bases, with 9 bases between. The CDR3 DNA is TGCGCCAGCAGCTTGCGGCCGAGGGAGCAGTTCTTC. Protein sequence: CASSLRPREQFF. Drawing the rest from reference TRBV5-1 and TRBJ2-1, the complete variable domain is KAGVTQTPRYLIKTRGQQVTLSCSPISGHRSVSWYQQTPGQGLQFLFEYFSETQRNKGNFPGRFSGRQFSNSRSEMNVSTLELGDSALYLCASSLRPREQFFGPGTRLTVL.